The 23 T cell receptor beta chains listed next were all sequenced from one sample in a study of blood T cells in healthy people across ages. The authors ran a second PCR of 7 to 11 cycles using a sample-barcoded 5' primer and a J-beta primer mix. TCRdb fed the 5' RACE reads into MiXCR, producing one record per CDR3 protein. The sample holds fewer than 2,000,000 distinct CDR3 sequences; around 35% are singletons and the top ten take around 11%. Sequencing was carried out using blood. The receptors come from a woman aged 25 to 39 in good health.

This clonotype was seen repeatedly, ten times or more. V gene TRBV29-1 combines with J gene TRBJ2-7; a weak D match, TRBD1 (6 bases). Trimming shortened V by 6 bases and J by 0 bases, and 9 bases separated the two germline ends. Germline V gene data show CDR1 as SQVTM and CDR2 as ANQGSEA. This CDR3 is 12 amino acids long. In nucleotides, the CDR3 is TGCAGCGTCTGGACAGACTCCTACGAGCAGTACTTC. This encodes CSVWTDSYEQYF.

The rearrangement uses TRBV6-5 and TRBJ1-1, with D possibly matching TRBD1 (5 bases). The V gene's germline CDR1 is MNHEY and CDR2 SVGAGI. CDR3 size: 15 residues. Trimming took 0 bases from V and 2 from J, leaving 10 bases between them. The CDR3 region has the DNA TGTGCCAGCAGTTACTCCTATGGGGGAAACACTGAAGCTTTCTTT. Amino acid sequence: CASSYSYGGNTEAFF.

This clonotype was detected only a few times. The rearrangement joins TRBV29-1 to TRBJ2-2; weak D call: TRBD2 (6 bases). Trimming removed 7 bases at V and 6 bases at J, with 12 bases between. The CDR3 has 12 residues. The germline V gene has CDR1 SQVTM and CDR2 ANQGSEA. The CDR3 sequence: CSGQGDSGELFF. The CDR3 nucleotides read TGCAGCGGACAAGGGGACTCCGGGGAGCTGTTTTTT.

This clonotype has only a few counts. This chain links TRBV28 with TRBJ2-5, with a possible D match to TRBD1 (6 bases). V was shortened by 5 bases and J by 5 bases, with 21 bases between the two germline ends. This CDR3 region has 16 residues. Germline values: CDR1 MDHEN, CDR2 SYDVKM. The CDR3 nucleotides are TGTGCCAGCAGTACTCTAGGACAGCGCCATAGGGAGACCCAGTACTTC. Amino acids: CASSTLGQRHRETQYF.

This clonotype was seen at least ten times. The junction differs from germline at one of its ends, possibly a read error. The chain has TRBV10-2 and TRBJ2-7, with 8 bases that match TRBD1. The CDR3 runs to 13 residues. The germline V gene has CDR1 WSHSY and CDR2 SAAADI. Written as DNA, the CDR3 is TGTGCCAGCAGCACCAGGACAGGGTCCGAGCAGTACTTC. The encoded protein is CASSTRTGSEQYF.

This clonotype has more than one count but fewer than ten. The chain employs TRBV5-1 and TRBJ2-7, with TRBD1 as a possible D gene (5 bases). The CDR3 sequence is 16 residues long. Trimming cost V 4 bases and J 3 bases, with 20 bases left between them. Germline V lookup: CDR1 SGHRS, CDR2 YFSETQ. This CDR3 is CASSGKTVSSNYEQYF. In DNA, the CDR3 is TGCGCCAGCAGCGGCAAGACAGTTTCATCAAACTACGAGCAGTACTTC.

The table lists this clonotype with a count of one. J is TRBJ1-4 and V is TRBV6-5; D might be TRBD1 (5 bases). V was pared by 6 bases and J by 10 bases, with 15 bases between. Germline CDR1 and CDR2: MNHEY and SVGAGI. The CDR3 has 13 residues. CDR3: CASSTRDGGKLFF. The CDR3 bases are TGTGCCAGCAGCACCCGGGACGGGGGAAAACTGTTTTTT.

This clonotype turned up a few times. The chain employs TRBV5-4 and TRBJ2-5, with 8 bases that match TRBD1. The V segment lost 3 bases and the J segment 5 bases; nucleotides outside the gene matches: 3. This CDR3 region has 13 residues. Germline V gives CDR1 SGHNT, CDR2 YYREEE (reference sequence). For the CDR3, the DNA is TGTGCCAGCAGCTCACAGGGGGTGGAGACCCAGTACTTC. This sequence encodes CASSSQGVETQYF.

This clonotype was counted between two and nine times. The V call is TRBV12-3 or TRBV12-4, the J call TRBJ1-6; D unclear. This CDR3 is built from 12 residues. Trimming stripped 3 bases from V and 6 bases from J, with 3 bases between. The CDR3 nucleotides are TGTGCCAGCAGTTTCAGTAATTCACCCCTCCACTTT. This encodes CASSFSNSPLHF.

This clonotype was observed a few times. This rearrangement joins TRBV6-2 or TRBV6-3 to TRBJ2-6; D remains ambiguous. V was shortened by 11 bases and J by 5 bases, with 7 bases between the two germline ends. The CDR3 spans 11 residues. CDR1 and CDR2 from the germline V gene are MNHEY and SVGEGT. As DNA, the CDR3 is TGTGCCGCAGCTTGGGCCAACGTCCTGACTTTC. Translating it yields CAAAWANVLTF.

The CDR3 sequence: CAIRGTGRIYEQYF. CDR3 nucleotide sequence: TGTGCCATCAGGGGTACAGGCCGAATCTACGAGCAGTACTTC. This chain uses TRBV10-3 with TRBJ2-5; tentative D call: TRBD1 (5 bases). The DNA matches TRBJ2-7 better at its end, which makes the J call doubtful. There are 14 residues in the CDR3. The germline V gene encodes CDR1 ENHRY and CDR2 SYGVKD.

This clonotype was seen only a few times. The chain carries TRBV7-3 and TRBJ2-1, with 16 bases identical to TRBD2. This CDR3 has 16 residues. Trimming at V came to 5 bases and at J to 9 bases, leaving 7 bases not matched to a gene. From germline, CDR1 is SGHTA and CDR2 FQGTGA. CDR3 bases: TGTGCCAGCAGCGTATCCGGGACTAGCGGGGGGGCTGAGCAGTTCTTC. Residues: CASSVSGTSGGAEQFF.

V gene TRBV20-1 combines with J gene TRBJ1-2; possible D gene TRBD1, 5 bases. The CDR3 sequence is 17 residues long. CDR1 is DFQATT and CDR2 is SNEGSKA in the germline V gene (reference sequence). Trimming left V 5 bases short and J 4 bases short, with 26 bases between. The CDR3 spells CSAETYEKGRSRYGYTF. The CDR3 coding sequence is TGCAGTGCTGAGACCTACGAGAAGGGGCGATCGCGCTATGGCTACACCTTC.

The V call is TRBV2, the J call TRBJ2-4; 7 nucleotides match TRBD2. V gave up 7 bases and J gave up 13 bases; unmatched junction bases: 13. Per the germline V gene, CDR1 is SNHLY and CDR2 is FYNNEI. This CDR3 has 13 residues. The CDR3 here is CASKGDYPYKQYF. CDR3 DNA sequence: TGTGCCAGCAAAGGGGACTACCCCTACAAGCAGTACTTC.

In this sample, this clonotype turned up a few times. The chain uses TRBV12-5 and TRBJ1-1, with D perhaps TRBD1 (5 bases). The V gene's germline CDR1 is LGHNT and CDR2 FRNRAP. This CDR3 is 15 amino acids long. Trimming removed 6 bases from V and 1 base from J, with 15 bases in between. The CDR3 sequence: CASGPTAGPNTEAFF. The DNA of the CDR3 is TGTGCTAGTGGCCCAACGGCGGGGCCGAACACTGAAGCTTTCTTT. Supplemented by reference TRBV12-5 and TRBJ1-1, the full variable domain reads DARVTQTPRHKVTEMGQEVTMRCQPILGHNTVFWYRQTMMQGLELLAYFRNRAPLDDSGMPKDRFSAEMPDATLATLKIQPSEPRDSAVYFCASGPTAGPNTEAFFGQGTRLTVV.

This clonotype was observed a few times. The chain employs TRBV10-3 and TRBJ1-1; no definite D call. Germline CDR1 and CDR2: ENHRY and SYGVKD. This CDR3 is built from 13 residues. Trimming removed 0 bases from V and 11 bases from J, with 13 bases in between. In nucleotides, the CDR3 is TGTGCCATCAGTGAGTCGAAGTCACCCGAGGCTTTCTTT. Translating it yields CAISESKSPEAFF.

This clonotype has just one count. The chain links TRBV20-1 to TRBJ2-1; the D gene could be TRBD1 or TRBD2 (6 bases each). This CDR3 region has 13 residues. Trimming cost V 6 bases and J 6 bases, with 15 bases left between them. Germline CDR1 reads DFQATT; CDR2 reads SNEGSKA (reference sequence). CDR3 in DNA: TGCAGTGCCCCGAAGGAGGGGGTCAATGAGCAGTTCTTC. Amino acids: CSAPKEGVNEQFF.

Of note for this clonotype: At one end the junction does not follow the germline gene, possibly because of a read error. The V and J genes are TRBV20-1 and TRBJ2-7, with TRBD2 matching 15 bases. The J call may be incorrect, as the DNA end agrees better with TRBJ2-5. Germline-derived CDR1 and CDR2 are DFQATT and SNEGSKA (reference sequence). The CDR3 extends over 17 amino acids. The CDR3 DNA reads as TGCAGCGCTAGTGGACTAGCGGGAGGGCCTTTTAGGGGGACCCAGTACTTC. Amino acid sequence: CSASGLAGGPFRGTQYF.

V gene TRBV5-1 combines with J gene TRBJ2-6; the D is unclear. The germline V gene has CDR1 SGHRS and CDR2 YFSETQ. The V gene lost 0 bases and the J gene lost 4 bases, with 14 bases spanning the gap. The CDR3 is 17 residues long. Here the CDR3 DNA reads TGCGCCAGCAGCTTGGTTCCCCGCCAGGCGGGGGCCAACGTCCTGACTTTC. Its protein product is CASSLVPRQAGANVLTF.

This chain connects TRBV5-1 to TRBJ2-7; no clear D. Per germline, CDR1 SGHRS and CDR2 YFSETQ. This CDR3 is 14 amino acids long. V was trimmed by 7 bases and J by 0 bases, leaving 14 bases between them. CDR3 sequence (DNA): TGCGCCAGCTTGGAGAAGGGCTACTCCTACGAGCAGTACTTC. Amino acids: CASLEKGYSYEQYF.

This clonotype showed up just a few times. This chain links TRBV30 with TRBJ2-1, with 7 bases that match TRBD1. This CDR3 has 15 amino acids. Trimming took 0 bases from V and 4 from J; bases not matched to a gene: 6. Germline CDR1 GTSNPN, CDR2 SVGIG (reference sequence). The CDR3 spells CAWSVLGGRYNEQFF. The CDR3 DNA reads TGTGCCTGGAGTGTCCTAGGGGGCAGGTACAATGAGCAGTTCTTC.

This clonotype was detected a few times. The chain is built from TRBV4-1 and TRBJ2-7, with TRBD2 as a possible D gene (5 bases). V dropped 0 bases and J dropped 2 bases, with 11 bases sitting between them. Germline CDR1 is MGHRA and CDR2 is YSYEKL. The CDR3 extends over 15 amino acids. The CDR3 DNA reads as TGCGCCAGCAGCCAAGAAGTAGCGCTAACCTACGAGCAGTACTTC. Amino acid sequence: CASSQEVALTYEQYF.

The chain carries TRBV5-1 and TRBJ1-6; 10 nucleotides line up with TRBD1. CDR3 length equals 15 residues. The junction had 10 bases not matched to a gene; V was cut back by 6 bases and J by 10 bases. The germline gives CDR1 SGHRS, CDR2 YFSETQ. The DNA of the CDR3 is TGCGCCAGCACTTTAGGGACAGGGGCTGGCTCACCCCTCCACTTT. Amino acids: CASTLGTGAGSPLHF.